The 19 T cell receptor beta chains below all came from one sample that was sequenced in a study of cytomegalovirus exposure and HLA in healthy donors. Both 60 Vbeta primers and 13 Jbeta primers went into the PCR. Assay: immunoSEQ multiplex PCR; the TCRdb copy retains only in-frame clones and omits some. Here the sample spans roughly 73,000 clones, around 82% being singletons. Source material: PBMCs. Receptors were obtained from a man in his forties in good health and CMV-seronegative.

V and J are TRBV7-3 and TRBJ1-5; TRBD1 agrees at 7 bases. The germline V gene encodes CDR1 SGHTA and CDR2 FQGTGA. The J segment lost 4 bases and the V segment lost 0 bases, leaving 3 bases of the junction unmatched. This CDR3 spans 15 amino acids. The CDR3 here is CASSLTAGGNQPQHF. CDR3 in DNA: TGTGCCAGCAGCTTAACTGCAGGGGGGAATCAGCCCCAGCATTTT.

The chain uses TRBV27 and TRBJ2-2, with D hard to call. The CDR3 extends over 13 amino acids. The germline gives CDR1 MNHEY, CDR2 SMNVEV (reference sequence). With 2 bases removed from V and 1 base from J, the gap between germline ends came to 2 bases. The CDR3 DNA follows: TGTGCCAGCAGTTTACGGAACACCGGGGAGCTGTTTTTT. The encoded protein is CASSLRNTGELFF.

Worth noting for this clone: Other nucleotide sequences from this sample produce the same CDR3. V is TRBV11-2 and J is TRBJ2-1, with 11 positions matching TRBD2. The CDR3 is 16 residues long. Germline V gives CDR1 SGHAT, CDR2 FQNNGV. V trimming: 1 base; J trimming: 2 bases; junction bases outside the gene matches: 1. This chain's CDR3 is CASSLVSGGAYNEQFF. The DNA for the CDR3 is TGTGCCAGCAGCTTAGTTAGCGGGGGGGCCTACAATGAGCAGTTCTTC. Full variable domain (rest looked up from reference TRBV11-2 and TRBJ2-1): EAGVAQSPRYKIIEKRQSVAFWCNPISGHATLYWYQQILGQGPKLLIQFQNNGVVDDSQLPKDRFSAERLKGVDSTLKIQPAKLEDSAVYLCASSLVSGGAYNEQFFGPGTRLTVL.

The genes are TRBV5-1 and TRBJ1-6; TRBD1 is a possible D gene (5 bases). Germline V lookup: CDR1 SGHRS, CDR2 YFSETQ. Trimming removed 7 bases from V and 5 bases from J, with 16 bases in between. CDR3 length: 15 residues. The CDR3 sequence: CASSGAELDNSPLHF. For the CDR3, the DNA is TGCGCCAGCTCTGGGGCAGAGTTAGATAATTCACCCCTCCACTTT.

This clone has a handful of counts. The gene calls are TRBV10-3 and TRBJ1-2; D perhaps matches TRBD1 (6 bases). Per germline, CDR1 ENHRY and CDR2 SYGVKD. Trimming took off 7 bases at V and 2 bases at J, with 20 bases between the two ends. The CDR3 contains 16 residues. CDR3 bases: TGTGCCATCACCCCGCTCGAGGGGCAGGGGAACTATGGCTACACCTTC. Its translation is CAITPLEGQGNYGYTF.

The J gene is TRBJ2-1, the V gene TRBV5-1; 8 nucleotides align to TRBD1. V was clipped by 3 bases and J by 8 bases; unmatched bases: 7. Germline CDR1 reads SGHRS; CDR2 reads YFSETQ. The CDR3 contains 14 residues. Written as DNA, the CDR3 is TGCGCCAGCAGCTCTCAGACAGGGGAATATGAGCAGTTCTTC. Protein product: CASSSQTGEYEQFF. Full variable domain (rest looked up from reference TRBV5-1 and TRBJ2-1): KAGVTQTPRYLIKTRGQQVTLSCSPISGHRSVSWYQQTPGQGLQFLFEYFSETQRNKGNFPGRFSGRQFSNSRSEMNVSTLELGDSALYLCASSSQTGEYEQFFGPGTRLTVL.

The genes are TRBV5-5 and TRBJ2-5; 7 nucleotides match TRBD1. V trimming: 0 bases; J trimming: 5 bases; junction bases outside the gene matches: 10. The CDR3 totals 16 residues. Germline V gene lookup returns CDR1 SGHKS and CDR2 YYEKEE (reference sequence). The CDR3 loop is CASSLGQGLFQETQYF. The CDR3 DNA is TGTGCCAGCAGCTTGGGACAGGGTTTGTTTCAGGAGACCCAGTACTTC.

This clone was detected ten times or more. The chain carries TRBV6-5 and TRBJ1-3; possible D gene TRBD1, 6 bases. Germline V CDR1 and CDR2: MNHEY, SVGAGI. This CDR3 has 15 amino acids. V lost 0 bases to trimming and J lost 8 bases, with 14 bases between them. In DNA, the CDR3 is TGTGCCAGCAGTTACTCGCCACAGGGCGGGTACACCATATATTTT. Translating gives CASSYSPQGGYTIYF.

This chain connects TRBV19 to TRBJ2-6, with TRBD2 as a possible D gene (6 bases). The CDR3 has 20 residues. The germline gives CDR1 LNHDA, CDR2 SQIVND (reference sequence). V was shortened by 4 bases and J by 0 bases, with 22 bases between the two germline ends. In DNA form, the CDR3 reads TGTGCCAGTAGTAGAGCCCCGCGGGACGCCGCAAGCTCTGGGGCCAACGTCCTGACTTTC. It translates to CASSRAPRDAASSGANVLTF. Full variable domain (rest looked up from reference TRBV19 and TRBJ2-6): DGGITQSPKYLFRKEGQNVTLSCEQNLNHDAMYWYRQDPGQGLRLIYYSQIVNDFQKGDIAEGYSVSREKKESFPLTVTSAQKNPTAFYLCASSRAPRDAASSGANVLTFGAGSRLTVL.

This clone was observed a handful of times. The rearrangement links TRBV9 to TRBJ1-1; TRBD1 matches 11 bases. The CDR3 has 21 residues. After removal of 0 bases from V and 4 bases from J, the junction contained 20 bases not matched to a gene. Germline V CDR1 and CDR2: SGDLS, YYNGEE. The CDR3, as DNA: TGTGCCAGCAGCGTAGCTAGCAGGACAGGGGGCGCAGGCGGCCTGGGCACTGAAGCTTTCTTT. It is translated as CASSVASRTGGAGGLGTEAFF.

The chain is built from TRBV27 and TRBJ1-4; D is possibly TRBD1 (5 bases). The CDR3 is made up of 14 amino acids. In germline, CDR1 is MNHEY, CDR2 SMNVEV (reference sequence). With 6 bases removed from V and 6 bases from J, the gap between germline ends came to 14 bases. In nucleotides, the CDR3 is TGTGCCAGCAGGTTAAGGGGTGGGGATGAAAAACTGTTTTTT. It translates to CASRLRGGDEKLFF.

This clone has a handful of counts. V usage is TRBV18 and J usage is TRBJ2-5; 11 bases match TRBD1. This CDR3 is 15 amino acids long. Trimming removed 5 bases from V and 10 bases from J; junction bases left unmatched: 12. Germline CDR1 and CDR2: KGHSH and LQKENI. DNA of the CDR3: TGTGCCAGCTCATTCGGGACAGGGGGACCCCGTGACCAGTACTTC. The encoded protein is CASSFGTGGPRDQYF.

Here the CDR3 DNA reads TGTGCCAGCAGCCGAGGACAGGGCGAAGAGACCCAGTACTTC. It encodes CASSRGQGEETQYF. The chain is built from TRBV14 and TRBJ2-5; 8 nucleotides align to TRBD1. CDR3 size: 14 residues. After removal of 4 bases from V and 3 bases from J, the junction contained 4 bases not matched to a gene. CDR1 and CDR2 (germline): SGHDN, FVKESK.

The chain joins TRBV9 to TRBJ1-3; D gene ambiguous. The CDR3 sequence is 14 residues long. Trimming shortened V by 2 bases and J by 2 bases, and 8 bases separated the two germline ends. Per the germline V gene, CDR1 is SGDLS and CDR2 is YYNGEE. The CDR3 nucleotides read TGTGCCAGCAGCGTGAGGAATACTGGAAACACCATATATTTT. Translated: CASSVRNTGNTIYF. The full variable domain, completed using reference TRBV9 and TRBJ1-3, is DSGVTQTPKHLITATGQRVTLRCSPRSGDLSVYWYQQSLDQGLQFLIQYYNGEERAKGNILERFSAQQFPDLHSELNLSSLELGDSALYFCASSVRNTGNTIYFGEGSWLTVV.

This clone was recorded at least ten times. The chain uses TRBV10-3 and TRBJ2-3, with 10 bases aligning to TRBD1. V lost 6 bases to trimming and J lost 2 bases; unmatched junction nucleotides: 5. From germline, CDR1 is ENHRY and CDR2 SYGVKD. CDR3 length equals 15 residues. CDR3 DNA: TGTGCCATCAGCGAGGGGACAGGGGACACAGATACGCAGTATTTT. Its translation: CAISEGTGDTDTQYF.

V usage is TRBV19 and J usage is TRBJ2-2, with TRBD1 matching 9 bases. This CDR3 is 15 amino acids long. J lost 8 bases, V lost 6 bases, and 10 bases had no gene match. Germline values: CDR1 LNHDA, CDR2 SQIVND (reference sequence). CDR3 in DNA: TGTGCCAGTAGACGAACACAGGGGGCGTTAGGGGAGCTGTTTTTT. Translating it yields CASRRTQGALGELFF.

This CDR3 is CASSAGTGGYEQYF. In DNA form, the CDR3 reads TGTGCCAGTAGTGCCGGGACAGGGGGCTACGAGCAGTACTTC. The V call is TRBV19, the J call TRBJ2-7; 11 bases map to TRBD1. The germline V gene has CDR1 LNHDA and CDR2 SQIVND (reference sequence). This CDR3 is built from 14 residues. With 5 bases clipped from V and 3 bases from J, the junction kept 3 bases outside the gene matches.

The V gene is TRBV15, the J gene TRBJ1-2; D is ambiguous. CDR1 LNHNV and CDR2 YYDKDF come from the germline V gene (reference sequence). This CDR3 contains 11 residues. V was trimmed by 6 bases and J by 5 bases, leaving 7 bases between them. The CDR3 DNA is TGTGCCACCAGTCAGAAGTATGGCTACACCTTC. Amino acids: CATSQKYGYTF.

This clone came up once. This chain joins TRBV7-3 and TRBJ2-7; the match to TRBD2 covers 12 bases. Unmatched junction bases numbered 18, after V lost 5 bases and J lost 7 bases. The CDR3 runs 18 residues. CDR1 is SGHTA and CDR2 is FQGTGA in the germline V gene. This CDR3 is CASSETSGGPLFGGEQYF. The CDR3 bases are TGTGCCAGCAGCGAGACTAGCGGGGGACCGCTATTTGGGGGTGAGCAGTACTTC.